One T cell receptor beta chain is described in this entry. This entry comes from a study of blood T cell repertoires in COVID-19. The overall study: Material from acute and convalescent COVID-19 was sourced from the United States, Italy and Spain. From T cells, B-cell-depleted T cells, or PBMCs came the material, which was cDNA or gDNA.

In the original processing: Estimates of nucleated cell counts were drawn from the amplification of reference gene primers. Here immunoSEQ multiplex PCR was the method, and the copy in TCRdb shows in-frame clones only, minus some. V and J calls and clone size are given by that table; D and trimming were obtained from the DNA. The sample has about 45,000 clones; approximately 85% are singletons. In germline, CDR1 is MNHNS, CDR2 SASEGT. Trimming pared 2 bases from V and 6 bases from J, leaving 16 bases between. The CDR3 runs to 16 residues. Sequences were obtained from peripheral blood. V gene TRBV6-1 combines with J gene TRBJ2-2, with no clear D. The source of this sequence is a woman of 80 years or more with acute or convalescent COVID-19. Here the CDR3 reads CASSEPTGVGPGELFF. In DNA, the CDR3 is TGTGCCAGCAGTGAACCGACGGGTGTGGGTCCCGGGGAGCTGTTTTTT.